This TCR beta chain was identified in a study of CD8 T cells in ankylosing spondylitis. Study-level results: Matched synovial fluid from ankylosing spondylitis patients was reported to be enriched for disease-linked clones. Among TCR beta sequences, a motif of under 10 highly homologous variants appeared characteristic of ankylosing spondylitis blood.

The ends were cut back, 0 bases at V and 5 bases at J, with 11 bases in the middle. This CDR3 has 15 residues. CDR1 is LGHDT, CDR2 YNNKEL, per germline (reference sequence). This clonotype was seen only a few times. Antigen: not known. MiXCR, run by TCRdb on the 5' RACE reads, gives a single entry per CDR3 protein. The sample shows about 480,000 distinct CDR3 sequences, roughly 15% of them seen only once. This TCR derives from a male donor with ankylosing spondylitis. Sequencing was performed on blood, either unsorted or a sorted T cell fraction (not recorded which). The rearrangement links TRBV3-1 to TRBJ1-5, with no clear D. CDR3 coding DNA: TGTGCCAGCAGCCAAGATTGGGGAATCGATCAGCCCCAGCATTTT. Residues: CASSQDWGIDQPQHF. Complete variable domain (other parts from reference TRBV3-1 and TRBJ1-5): DTAVSQTPKYLVTQMGNDKSIKCEQNLGHDTMYWYKQDSKKFLKIMFSYNNKELIINETVPNRFSPKSPDKAHLNLHINSLELGDSAVYFCASSQDWGIDQPQHFGDGTRLSIL.